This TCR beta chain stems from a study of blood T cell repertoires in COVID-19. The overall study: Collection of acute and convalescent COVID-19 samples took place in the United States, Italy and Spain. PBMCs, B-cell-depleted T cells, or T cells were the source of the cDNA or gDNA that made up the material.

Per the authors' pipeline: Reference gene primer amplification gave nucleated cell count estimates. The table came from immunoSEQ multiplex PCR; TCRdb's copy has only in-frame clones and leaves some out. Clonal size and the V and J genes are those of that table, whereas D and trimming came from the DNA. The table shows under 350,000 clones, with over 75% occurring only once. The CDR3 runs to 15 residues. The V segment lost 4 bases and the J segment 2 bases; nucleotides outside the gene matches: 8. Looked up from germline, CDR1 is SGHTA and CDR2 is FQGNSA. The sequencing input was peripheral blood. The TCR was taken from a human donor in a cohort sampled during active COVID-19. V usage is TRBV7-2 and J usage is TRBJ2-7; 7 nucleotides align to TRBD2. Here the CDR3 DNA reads TGTGCCAGCAGCTCGCCGGGGGGACTCGCCTACGAGCAGTACTTC. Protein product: CASSSPGGLAYEQYF.